This T cell receptor beta chain was captured in a study of shared clonotypes between healthy human individuals. Overall study: Aged between 18 and 49, the donors were a couple of women and a few men.

Deep-level settings were used for running the assay. The authors distributed each subset's genomic DNA evenly over several immunoSEQ plates. TCRdb's copy holds only in-frame clones and misses some; the assay was immunoSEQ multiplex PCR. Of roughly 1,100,000 clones listed, 75% are singletons. Donors, without exception, were Caucasian adults residing in Nashville, Tennessee. This clone was counted a few times. The source of this sequence is a man younger than 30 in good health. Sequenced material: memory CD4+ T cells sorted from blood. Regarding subset: CD45RA-negative fraction.

The CDR3 DNA reads as TGTGCCAGCAGCTTGGATGACAGGACGAGGACCGGGGAGCTGTTTTTT. Protein product: CASSLDDRTRTGELFF. The rearrangement joins TRBV5-5 to TRBJ2-2; D is perhaps TRBD1 (6 bases). The V and J ends lost 0 bases and 5 bases respectively, with 14 bases between them. This CDR3 has 16 amino acids. CDR1 SGHKS and CDR2 YYEKEE come from the germline V gene (reference sequence).